This TCR beta chain is from a study of blood T cell repertoires in COVID-19. Only one count was recorded for this clone. Assay used: immunoSEQ multiplex PCR; TCRdb lists only in-frame clones, some missing. In the table there are 310,000 or so clones, about 87% of which are singletons. V lost 6 bases to trimming and J lost 9 bases, with 21 bases between them. Germline V lookup: CDR1 MDHEN, CDR2 SYDVKM. This CDR3 region has 15 residues. This chain uses TRBV28 with TRBJ2-1; D gene uncertain. Sequenced input: peripheral blood. This sequence was found in a man aged 25-40 years with COVID-19, enrolled during active disease. The CDR3 nucleotides are TGTGCCAGCAGCCCGGGTACTACGATTTGGGTTGAGCAGTTCTTC. Residues: CASSPGTTIWVEQFF.